This TCR beta chain was captured by sequencing in a study of CD4 T cells in relation to SARS-CoV-2 and coronaviruses. Overall study context: Crossreactive spike epitopes shared across donors were mapped to their HLA restriction.

The ends were cut back, 9 bases at V and 0 bases at J, with 18 bases in the middle. This CDR3 spans 15 amino acids. Germline CDR1 reads LNHDA; CDR2 reads SQIVND (reference sequence). Concerning this clone itself: Its antigen is currently unknown.

Naive and memory CD4+ T cell DNA was deep-sequenced without culture. The method was immunoSEQ multiplex PCR; TCRdb's version includes in-frame clones alone and lacks a portion of them. The sample lists nearly 70,000 clones, over 85% seen once, with around 0.21% in the top ten. The unexposed donors gave CD4+ T cells in about 2011-2018, prior to COVID-19. Study results and limitations: In about 65% of donors, memory CD4+ clonotypes crossrecognized SARS-CoV-2 and at least one common cold coronavirus spike. Monoreactive clones expanded significantly more to SARS-CoV-2 than crossreactive clones did.

The sequenced material came from naive CD4+ T cells from PBMCs. Subset described: naive CD4+ T cells isolated by negative enrichment. The rearrangement links TRBV19 to TRBJ2-7; the D call may be TRBD1 or TRBD2 (5 bases each). The sequence came from a human donor in good health. The DNA of the CDR3 is TGTGCCAGCTCCGGGACCGCAGCCACCTCCTACGAGCAGTACTTC. Protein product: CASSGTAATSYEQYF.